The entry below gives a single TCR beta chain sequence along with its context. The data stem from a study of blood T cell repertoires in COVID-19. The wider study: Both acute and convalescent COVID-19 samples were obtained from the United States, Italy and Spain.

Per the study methods: Estimates of nucleated cell counts were drawn from the amplification of reference gene primers. The table came from immunoSEQ multiplex PCR; TCRdb's copy has only in-frame clones and leaves some out. V and J calls and clone size are given by that table; D and trimming were obtained from the DNA. The table includes approximately 130,000 clones, around four fifths detected once. The CDR3 is 16 residues long. Trimming took 3 bases from V and 4 from J; bases not matched to a gene: 6. Material: peripheral blood. This receptor was taken from a human donor in a cohort sampled during active COVID-19. The rearrangement joins TRBV23-1 to TRBJ2-2; 9 bases fit TRBD1. TRBV23-1 is labeled an ORF, and its function is uncertain. The DNA for the CDR3 is TGCGCCAGCAGTCACTACAGGGGGCCGAGCACCGGGGAGCTGTTTTTT. Its protein product is CASSHYRGPSTGELFF.